Included here is one T cell receptor beta chain sequence, with context. The source of the sample is a study of blood T cell repertoires in COVID-19. The CDR3 is made up of 13 amino acids. Germline assignment: CDR1 WSHSY and CDR2 SAAADI. V dropped 6 bases and J dropped 4 bases, with 12 bases sitting between them. The table came from immunoSEQ multiplex PCR; TCRdb's copy has only in-frame clones and leaves some out. The repertoire includes 110,000 or so clones, roughly 84% of them detected once, and around 3.5% sits in the top ten. The origin of this receptor is a man aged 40-55 years with acute or convalescent COVID-19. The chain recombines TRBV10-2 with TRBJ1-2; possible D gene TRBD1, 6 bases. Sequenced material: peripheral blood. The chain's CDR3 is CASSTGNFYGYTF. In DNA form, the CDR3 reads TGCGCCAGCAGCACAGGGAATTTCTATGGCTACACCTTC.